The rows below give T cell receptor beta chains drawn from one sample of a study of early T cells in non-severe SARS-CoV-2 infection. One entry per CDR3 protein results from TCRdb running MiXCR on the 5' RACE reads. The data contain about 69,000 distinct CDR3 sequences, over 9.5% of them singletons. The sample consisted of whole blood. The receptor set was obtained from an adult who was a healthcare worker with PCR-confirmed SARS-CoV-2 infection or an uninfected control (not recorded which). CDR3s include the opening cysteine and the closing phenylalanine or tryptophan.

j_call v_call cdr3_aa
TRBJ2-1 TRBV11-2 CASSLTRRGPTYNEQFF
TRBJ2-2 TRBV19 CASSTSRTTNPGELFF
TRBJ2-2 TRBV20-1 CSARRAGGPDTGELFF
TRBJ2-3 TRBV20-1 CSVAGTPSSTDTQYF
TRBJ2-5 TRBV7-9 CASSFSGTGRKVVETQYF
TRBJ1-2 TRBV7-2 CASSLKGQGASGYTF
TRBJ1-1 TRBV18 CASSPPTGSAEAFF
TRBJ2-7 TRBV25-1 CASSDLTGDISYEQYF
TRBJ1-1 TRBV14 CASSQDRNTEAFF
TRBJ2-3 TRBV5-1 CASSFGAPTDTQYF